The 26 T cell receptor beta chains presented below share a single source sample, sequenced in a study of technical replicates of blood from a few donors (dated by TCRdb to between 2016 and 2019). Preparation of the library involved the immunoSEQ multiplex PCR assay. TCRdb retrieved this table from immuneACCESS and kept in-frame rearrangements only. Not all clones are present; in checked studies, unresolved V genes account for under half, and no reason is known for the remainder. For this sample the table gives roughly 79,000 clones, of which around 95% were detected only once. Of the sample, 0.36% falls within the top ten clones. What was sequenced was T cells isolated from PBMCs. Every receptor here comes from a human donor in good health.

This chain joins TRBV7-9 and TRBJ1-4; D is ambiguous. Germline V lookup: CDR1 SEHNR, CDR2 FQNEAQ (reference sequence). The V end was cut by 1 base, the J end by 5 bases, with 11 bases between. This CDR3 has 15 amino acids. The CDR3 is CASSLEEVANEKLFF. CDR3 sequence (DNA): TGTGCCAGCAGCTTAGAGGAGGTCGCAAATGAAAAACTGTTTTTT.

The V call is TRBV4-3, the J call TRBJ2-7, with D uncertain. The germline gives CDR1 LGHNA, CDR2 YSLEER. V was clipped by 4 bases and J by 2 bases, with 15 bases between them. This CDR3 has 15 residues. The CDR3 DNA is TGCGCCAGCAGCCTAGACCCCTATGAGCCCTACGAGCAGTACTTC. This translates into CASSLDPYEPYEQYF.

The genes are TRBV7-9 and TRBJ1-4; D remains unclear. The CDR3 length is 10 residues. Trimming left V 5 bases short and J 11 bases short, with 6 bases between. Germline loops: CDR1 SEHNR, CDR2 FQNEAQ (reference sequence). CDR3 residues: CASSGEKLFF. CDR3 nucleotides: TGTGCCAGCAGCGGGGAGAAACTGTTTTTT. The full variable domain, with the rest looked up from reference TRBV7-9 and TRBJ1-4, is DTGVSQNPRHKITKRGQNVTFRCDPISEHNRLYWYRQTLGQGPEFLTYFQNEAQLEKSRLLSDRFSAERPKGSFSTLEIQRTEQGDSAMYLCASSGEKLFFGSGTQLSVL.

The chain has TRBV6-1 and TRBJ1-5; D not certain. The V gene lost 3 bases and the J gene lost 7 bases, with 13 bases spanning the gap. CDR1 MNHNS and CDR2 SASEGT come from the germline V gene. This CDR3 has 14 residues. The CDR3 DNA reads TGTGCCAGCAGTGACGCGTCCCAGGTCCAGCCCCAGCATTTT. Protein product: CASSDASQVQPQHF.

The V and J genes are TRBV7-2 and TRBJ2-7, with D hard to call. Germline lookup yields CDR1 SGHTA and CDR2 FQGNSA. CDR3 size: 13 residues. Trimming pared 2 bases from V and 2 bases from J, leaving 7 bases between. CDR3 residues: CASSLSYTYEQYF. The CDR3 DNA is TGTGCCAGCAGCTTATCCTATACCTACGAGCAGTACTTC.

This sequence joins TRBV2 and TRBJ1-2, with D possibly being TRBD1 (6 bases). CDR3 length: 12 amino acids. V shed 4 bases and J shed 5 bases, with 8 bases lying between them. Germline assignment: CDR1 SNHLY and CDR2 FYNNEI. Here the CDR3 reads CASSGDMYGYTF. In DNA, the CDR3 is TGTGCCAGCAGTGGGGACATGTATGGCTACACCTTC.

The chain couples TRBV6-6 to TRBJ2-7, with D perhaps TRBD1 (5 bases). V was pared by 2 bases and J by 6 bases, with 14 bases between. Germline CDR1 is MNHNY and CDR2 is SVGAGI (reference sequence). The CDR3 runs to 14 residues. Written as DNA, the CDR3 is TGTGCCAGCAGTTACATATCAGGGTCTGGCGAGCAGTACTTC. This codes for CASSYISGSGEQYF.

The chain joins TRBV7-6 to TRBJ2-5, with 7 bases lining up with TRBD2. Germline lookup yields CDR1 SGHVS and CDR2 FNYEAQ. CDR3 length: 15 amino acids. The ends lost 1 base at V and 2 bases at J; junction bases unmatched: 4. Here the CDR3 DNA reads TGTGCCAGCAGCTTAGGCGGACTAGATCAAGAGACCCAGTACTTC. As protein: CASSLGGLDQETQYF. Combining the CDR3 with reference TRBV7-6 and TRBJ2-5 gives the whole variable domain GAGVSQSPRYKVTKRGQDVALRCDPISGHVSLYWYRQALGQGPEFLTYFNYEAQQDKSGLPNDRFSAERPEGSISTLTIQRTEQRDSAMYRCASSLGGLDQETQYFGPGTRLLVL.

The V gene is TRBV4-3, the J gene TRBJ2-7; 12 nucleotides line up with TRBD2. The CDR3 sequence is 15 residues long. The germline CDR1 and CDR2 sequences are LGHNA and YSLEER. The V segment lost 1 base and the J segment 3 bases; nucleotides outside the gene matches: 1. This CDR3 reads CASSQGLAGVYEQYF. The CDR3, as DNA: TGCGCCAGCAGCCAAGGACTAGCGGGAGTCTACGAGCAGTACTTC.

The gene calls are TRBV5-1 and TRBJ2-5; D is ambiguous. Trimming shortened V by 0 bases and J by 1 base, and 19 bases separated the two germline ends. Per germline, CDR1 SGHRS and CDR2 YFSETQ. The CDR3 extends over 18 amino acids. The CDR3 spells CASSLAYKQRLGQETQYF. The CDR3 coding sequence is TGCGCCAGCAGCTTGGCCTATAAGCAGAGGCTCGGCCAAGAGACCCAGTACTTC. Using reference TRBV5-1 and TRBJ2-5 for the parts outside the CDR3, the full variable domain is KAGVTQTPRYLIKTRGQQVTLSCSPISGHRSVSWYQQTPGQGLQFLFEYFSETQRNKGNFPGRFSGRQFSNSRSEMNVSTLELGDSALYLCASSLAYKQRLGQETQYFGPGTRLLVL.

The chain employs TRBV9 and TRBJ2-7; TRBD1 agrees at 7 bases. The CDR3 consists of 13 residues. Germline CDR1 reads SGDLS; CDR2 reads YYNGEE. With 4 bases clipped from V and 3 bases from J, the junction kept 4 bases outside the gene matches. CDR3: CASSTSGGYEQYF. The CDR3 DNA follows: TGTGCCAGCAGCACATCAGGGGGCTACGAGCAGTACTTC.

V and J are TRBV6-5 and TRBJ1-2; 7 bases are shared with TRBD1. The CDR3 contains 15 residues. Per the germline V gene, CDR1 is MNHEY and CDR2 is SVGAGI. Trimming removed 6 bases from V and 5 bases from J; junction bases left unmatched: 12. CDR3 bases: TGTGCCAGCAGCCCCGGAGAGGGGGCTGCATATGGCTACACCTTC. Protein sequence: CASSPGEGAAYGYTF.

The chain combines TRBV28 with TRBJ2-1, with 8 bases identical to TRBD2. The CDR3 covers 17 residues. Germline V gene lookup returns CDR1 MDHEN and CDR2 SYDVKM. V shed 6 bases and J 4 bases; nucleotides not matched to a gene: 14. The CDR3 bases are TGTGCCAGCAGCTCCCCGAGAGAAACGGGGGGGTACAATGAGCAGTTCTTC. Encoded protein: CASSSPRETGGYNEQFF.

This chain joins TRBV28 and TRBJ2-2, with a possible D match to TRBD1 (6 bases). The CDR3 consists of 15 residues. V was cut by 4 bases and J by 1 base, with 10 bases left in between. Germline V lookup: CDR1 MDHEN, CDR2 SYDVKM. CDR3 residues: CASSSVTGNTGELFF. CDR3 in DNA: TGTGCCAGCAGTTCGGTGACAGGGAACACCGGGGAGCTGTTTTTT.

The chain is built from TRBV27 and TRBJ1-2; 10 bases map to TRBD1. V trimming: 2 bases; J trimming: 1 base; junction bases outside the gene matches: 7. Germline-derived CDR1 and CDR2 are MNHEY and SMNVEV (reference sequence). The length of the CDR3 is 17 residues. CDR3 protein: CASSLGQGGTYNYGYTF. The CDR3, as DNA: TGTGCCAGCAGTTTAGGACAGGGGGGGACCTATAACTATGGCTACACCTTC.

The J gene is TRBJ1-2, the V gene TRBV15, with 7 bases matching TRBD1. The germline gives CDR1 LNHNV, CDR2 YYDKDF (reference sequence). The CDR3 is made up of 15 amino acids. V lost 0 bases, J lost 8 bases, and 9 bases stayed unmatched. CDR3 DNA sequence: TGTGCCACCAGCAGAGATAGAGGGGGCGCGAGGGGCTACACCTTC. Translation: CATSRDRGGARGYTF.

The chain employs TRBV25-1 and TRBJ2-7; 8 bases are shared with TRBD2. The length of the CDR3 is 15 residues. Germline V gene lookup returns CDR1 MGHDK and CDR2 SYGVNS. Losses at the gene ends were 3 bases for V and 2 bases for J; bases not matched to a gene: 6. The CDR3 protein is CASSDPRREAYEQYF. The DNA for the CDR3 is TGTGCCAGCAGTGATCCGCGGCGGGAGGCCTACGAGCAGTACTTC.

V is TRBV11-3 and J is TRBJ2-2; a weak D match, TRBD1 (6 bases). Germline assignment: CDR1 SGHNT and CDR2 YENEEA. Trimming left V 5 bases short and J 0 bases short, with 13 bases between. The CDR3 length is 16 residues. The CDR3 region has the DNA TGTGCCAGCAGCCAAAGGCAGGGGCCGAACACCGGGGAGCTGTTTTTT. Its translation: CASSQRQGPNTGELFF.

This clone was found once. The chain carries TRBV4-1 and TRBJ2-7; TRBD1 matches at 8 bases. The V gene end was trimmed by 1 base and the J gene end by 0 bases; junction bases not matched to a gene: 2. CDR3 length: 15 amino acids. Germline values: CDR1 MGHRA, CDR2 YSYEKL. CDR3: CASSQGDRFSYEQYF. CDR3 nucleotides: TGCGCCAGCAGCCAAGGGGACAGGTTCTCCTACGAGCAGTACTTC.

This rearrangement joins TRBV4-1 to TRBJ2-7; 11 bases line up with TRBD2. Looked up from germline, CDR1 is MGHRA and CDR2 is YSYEKL. V shed 4 bases and J 2 bases; nucleotides not matched to a gene: 4. The CDR3 has 15 amino acids. The chain's CDR3 is CASSRIAGGPYEQYF. The CDR3 DNA follows: TGCGCCAGCAGCCGAATAGCGGGAGGGCCCTACGAGCAGTACTTC.

The chain recombines TRBV29-1 with TRBJ2-1, with D possibly being TRBD1 (5 bases). This CDR3 comprises 14 residues. Between the trimmed V and J ends, which lost 3 bases and 9 bases, there was a span of 18 bases. CDR1 is SQVTM, CDR2 ANQGSEA, per germline. The CDR3 nucleotides are TGCAGCGTTGAGTTTGGCAGGGCCAGTGGTGAGCAGTTCTTC. Amino acid sequence: CSVEFGRASGEQFF.

The chain recombines TRBV5-4 with TRBJ2-5, with D perhaps TRBD1 (5 bases). V lost 2 bases to trimming and J lost 4 bases, with 18 bases between them. The V gene's germline CDR1 is SGHNT and CDR2 YYREEE (reference sequence). The CDR3 totals 16 residues. In DNA form, the CDR3 reads TGTGCCAGCAGCTTAGCCGGACAAGGCCGGTTAGAGACCCAGTACTTC. Protein product: CASSLAGQGRLETQYF. The variable domain in full, completed from reference TRBV5-4 and TRBJ2-5, reads ETGVTQSPTHLIKTRGQQVTLRCSSQSGHNTVSWYQQALGQGPQFIFQYYREEENGRGNFPPRFSGLQFPNYSSELNVNALELDDSALYLCASSLAGQGRLETQYFGPGTRLLVL.

The chain employs TRBV7-9 and TRBJ2-1, with 11 nucleotides matching TRBD2. The CDR3 loop spans 14 amino acids. Germline CDR1 and CDR2: SEHNR and FQNEAQ (reference sequence). The V segment lost 1 base and the J segment 13 bases; nucleotides outside the gene matches: 6. This CDR3 reads CASSLGLAGIGQFF. In DNA, the CDR3 is TGTGCCAGCAGCTTAGGACTAGCGGGAATCGGTCAGTTCTTC.

The chain recombines TRBV5-6 with TRBJ2-7; 7 bases align to TRBD1. The CDR3 totals 13 residues. Germline V CDR1 and CDR2: SGHDT, YYEEEE. Trimming took 4 bases from V and 6 from J; bases not matched to a gene: 7. For the CDR3, the DNA is TGTGCCAGCAGCCCACAGGGGCGCGGCGAGCAGTACTTC. It translates to CASSPQGRGEQYF.

This chain links TRBV15 with TRBJ1-5; D gene unclear. V dropped 3 bases and J dropped 7 bases, with 16 bases sitting between them. In germline, CDR1 is LNHNV, CDR2 YYDKDF (reference sequence). The CDR3 contains 15 residues. Here the CDR3 reads CATSSALEFSQPQHF. The DNA of the CDR3 is TGTGCCACCAGCAGTGCCCTCGAGTTTAGCCAGCCCCAGCATTTT.

The chain employs TRBV7-9 and TRBJ2-7, with D possibly TRBD1 on 6 matching bases. The CDR3 has 12 amino acids. CDR1 is SEHNR and CDR2 is FQNEAQ in the germline V gene (reference sequence). V dropped 6 bases and J dropped 5 bases, with 11 bases sitting between them. This CDR3 reads CASSFDRNEQYF. The CDR3, as DNA: TGTGCCAGCAGTTTCGACAGGAACGAGCAGTACTTC.